This T cell receptor beta chain emerged from a study of cytomegalovirus exposure and HLA in healthy donors. General study results and limits: Later on, a genetic analysis was performed. It linked a missense variant in DCLRE1C with V- and J-gene trimming of TCR beta.

The primer mix had 60 Vbeta and 13 Jbeta primers. Some clones are missing from TCRdb's copy, which holds only in-frame ones; the method was immunoSEQ multiplex PCR. The data show about 150,000 clones, with about 70% seen just once and about 3% held by the top ten. The germline V and J ends were trimmed by 2 bases and 1 base, with 9 bases remaining between them. CDR1 is MDHEN, CDR2 SYDVKM, per germline. This CDR3 has 14 amino acids. As concerns this clone: The antigen is undetermined.

At the time of sampling, donors were nominally healthy, though unrecorded immune exposures were likely. This sequence originates from a male donor in good health and CMV-seronegative. V usage is TRBV28 and J usage is TRBJ2-7, with no clear D. Specimen: PBMCs. The CDR3 region is CASSLTSESYEQYF. The CDR3 nucleotides are TGTGCCAGCAGTTTAACCTCTGAGTCCTACGAGCAGTACTTC.